The clone carrying this T cell receptor beta chain was picked up a small number of times. The CDR3 covers 13 residues. Germline V lookup: CDR1 SEHNR, CDR2 FQNEAQ (reference sequence). With 1 base removed from V and 9 bases from J, the gap between germline ends came to 10 bases. Constant-region reverse primers amplified full-length variable regions, followed by semi-nested Nested Universal Primer A PCR. One entry per CDR3 protein, called by TCRdb with MiXCR from the 5' RACE reads. Among around 50,000 distinct CDR3 sequences listed, over 15% were seen once. Sequencing was done on a sample of naive CD4+ T cells sorted from blood. Documented subset: naive CD4+ T cells, CD4+CD45RA+CD25-. The chain carries TRBV7-9 and TRBJ2-1; D not certain. This TCR came from a female donor with breast cancer. CDR3 sequence: CASSLEWAPEQFF. CDR3 bases: TGTGCCAGCAGCTTAGAATGGGCCCCTGAGCAGTTCTTC.